Below, one T cell receptor beta chain is given with its context. Its antigen remains unknown. All patients were mismatch repair deficient, assessed by either PCR or immunohistochemistry. The TCR-sequenced patients were a few responders to pembrolizumab. The data originate from a study of PD-1 blockade in mismatch repair-deficient tumors. On the study more broadly: Patients had around 11 mismatch repair-deficient cancer types and were previously treated and progressing. Whole-study findings and limits: Tumor-resident clones, often undetectable pretreatment in blood, expanded then contracted after pembrolizumab.

Looked up from germline, CDR1 is SGHRS and CDR2 is YFSETQ. V dropped 6 bases and J dropped 4; count of bases not matched to a gene: 12. The CDR3 is made up of 15 amino acids. Generated by immunoSEQ multiplex PCR, the TCRdb table keeps only in-frame clones and is missing some. The table lists around 120,000 clones, 85% to 90% of them singletons, with approximately 12% in the top ten. The gene calls are TRBV5-1 and TRBJ1-2; 7 bases are a match to TRBD1. The material was peripheral blood, obtained 44 weeks after starting pembrolizumab. This clonotype originated in an adult with mismatch repair-deficient cancer. CDR3 residues: CASTLGTGASYGYTF. The CDR3, as DNA: TGCGCCAGCACGCTTGGAACAGGGGCGTCCTATGGCTACACCTTC.